Sequencing of this T cell receptor (beta chain) was carried out in a study of OX40 agonist ivuxolimab in advanced cancers. At the level of the study: The drug used for patients, ivuxolimab, was an agonistic anti-OX40 (CD134) antibody. Ivuxolimab doses were 0.01, 0.1, 0.3, 1.5, 3 or 10 mg/kg every 2 weeks.

Details on this clone: Its antigen remains unidentified.

Germline CDR1 is SGHDT and CDR2 is YYEEEE. Trimming removed 1 base from V and 4 bases from J, with 12 bases in between. CDR3 size: 15 residues. Study-level results: Clonal expansion by week 6 occurred in CD4+ and CD8+ blood T cells (at 0.1 to 3.0 mg/kg).

Collection of blood occurred at baseline, at cycle 4 day 1, and at cycle 7 day 1. Some clones are missing from TCRdb's copy, which holds only in-frame ones; the method was immunoSEQ multiplex PCR. The table lists roughly 80,000 clones, about 89% of them singletons. The receptor comes from an adult with an advanced solid tumor such as melanoma, head and neck, liver or kidney cancer. Sequencing used CD4+ or CD8+ T cells sorted from blood, obtained in a trial of the OX40 agonist ivuxolimab. The V and J genes are TRBV5-6 and TRBJ2-1, with a tentative D call TRBD1 (6 bases). DNA of the CDR3: TGTGCCAGCAGCTTGATGGGGGCTGGATACAATGAGCAGTTCTTC. Translating gives CASSLMGAGYNEQFF. Using reference TRBV5-6 and TRBJ2-1 for the parts outside the CDR3, the full variable domain is DAGVTQSPTHLIKTRGQQVTLRCSPKSGHDTVSWYQQALGQGPQFIFQYYEEEERQRGNFPDRFSGHQFPNYSSELNVNALLLGDSALYLCASSLMGAGYNEQFFGPGTRLTVL.